Listed below are T cell receptor beta chains from one sample, sequenced in a study of control samples from healthy donors and cancer patients. Data came from immunoSEQ multiplex PCR; TCRdb stores just in-frame clones and leaves some out. The repertoire holds 130,000 or so clones, with roughly 94% as singletons. Sequencing was carried out using PBMCs. These receptors were obtained from a man aged 60 to 75 with colorectal cancer. The CDR3 runs from the conserved cysteine through the conserved F or W. The order of the fields is V gene, clone size, J gene, CDR3 protein. Not every row has a clone size; where given, it reads once, few, many or a size class.

TRBV6-5,-,TRBJ2-1,CASSGLALEQFF
TRBV5-6,once,TRBJ2-7,CASSGPRDVAYEQYF
TRBV7-8,-,TRBJ1-2,CASSRGQGGRANYGYTF
TRBV4-1,-,TRBJ2-1,CASSSGTSGHNEQFF
TRBV12-3/TRBV12-4,-,TRBJ2-7,CASTRSSYEQYF
TRBV12-3/TRBV12-4,-,TRBJ1-2,CASSFRTYGYTF
TRBV2,-,TRBJ2-4,CASADKNIQYF
TRBV21-1,-,TRBJ1-2,CASTQGGCSGYTF
TRBV4-2,-,TRBJ1-1,CASSQGGRTEAFF
TRBV7-8,-,TRBJ1-1,CASSLESLTVTNTEAFF
TRBV3-1/TRBV3-2,-,TRBJ2-6,CASSPPRGGTGANVLTF
TRBV5-1,-,TRBJ1-4,CASSPGTAEFLGEKLFF
TRBV20-1,-,TRBJ1-2,CSARPGYTF
TRBV6-1,-,TRBJ1-6,CASSESANQNSPLHF
TRBV5-1,-,TRBJ1-5,CASSLEGGQPQHF
TRBV6-4,-,TRBJ1-1,CASSLNSMNTEAFF
TRBV28,-,TRBJ1-1,CASSLMKKGRVNTEAFF
TRBV6-6,-,TRBJ1-3,CASFLTGGNTIYF
TRBV19,few,TRBJ1-1,CASSIEDRVGTEAFF
TRBV24-1,-,TRBJ2-5,CATYKETQYF
TRBV5-6,-,TRBJ2-5,CASSLLAGGPPYF
TRBV7-8,-,TRBJ2-1,CASSLRNPGQGYNEQFF
TRBV5-1,-,TRBJ1-2,CASSLSPAYGYTF
TRBV5-5,-,TRBJ2-7,CASSLGPGQGAYEQYF
TRBV19,-,TRBJ2-7,CASSIGGSEQYF
TRBV5-1,-,TRBJ1-2,CASSLVTGYGYTF
TRBV7-8,-,TRBJ2-7,CASSLGSAYEQYF